Each of the 6 T cell receptor beta chains below was sequenced from the same sample in a study of shared T cell receptors in the human thymus. The method was immunoSEQ multiplex PCR; TCRdb's version includes in-frame clones alone and lacks a portion of them. Among some 640,000 clones listed, approximately 89% were seen once. The data also belong to a second study, concerning human thymus T cells.

The sequenced sample was thymocytes. The receptors were gathered from a boy under two years old with a congenital heart defect.

This chain links TRBV12-5 with TRBJ2-2, with D tentatively TRBD1 (6 bases). V shed 0 bases and J shed 4 bases, with 6 bases lying between them. Germline CDR1 and CDR2: LGHNT and FRNRAP. CDR3 size: 14 residues. The CDR3 nucleotides are TGTGCTAGTGGTTTGGTAGGGGGCACCGGGGAGCTGTTTTTT. Protein sequence: CASGLVGGTGELFF. Based on the CDR3 plus reference TRBV12-5 and TRBJ2-2, the full variable domain is DARVTQTPRHKVTEMGQEVTMRCQPILGHNTVFWYRQTMMQGLELLAYFRNRAPLDDSGMPKDRFSAEMPDATLATLKIQPSEPRDSAVYFCASGLVGGTGELFFGEGSRLTVL.

The chain uses TRBV5-1 and TRBJ2-5; TRBD2 matches at 12 bases. CDR1 and CDR2 (germline): SGHRS, YFSETQ. The V and J ends lost 0 bases and 2 bases, in that order; junction bases with no gene match: 5. The CDR3 extends over 17 amino acids. CDR3 DNA sequence: TGCGCCAGCAGCTTGGGCCCGGGGACTAGCGGGCAAGAGACCCAGTACTTC. Translated: CASSLGPGTSGQETQYF.

V gene TRBV11-2 combines with J gene TRBJ1-2, with TRBD1 as a possible D gene (5 bases). CDR3 size: 15 residues. V was pared by 5 bases and J by 3 bases, with 16 bases between. The germline gives CDR1 SGHAT, CDR2 FQNNGV. The CDR3 spells CASSPGGGYHYGYTF. The CDR3 DNA follows: TGTGCCAGCAGCCCCGGGGGGGGATATCACTATGGCTACACCTTC.

This clone appeared a single time. This chain links TRBV14 with TRBJ2-2, with 14 nucleotides matching TRBD2. Germline CDR1 SGHDN, CDR2 FVKESK. V shed 0 bases, J shed 4 bases, and the junction held 16 bases outside the gene matches. The CDR3 sequence is 22 residues long. The CDR3 is CASSQDAHPGLAGATGTGELFF. Here the CDR3 DNA reads TGTGCCAGCAGCCAAGATGCCCATCCGGGACTAGCGGGAGCTACGGGCACCGGGGAGCTGTTTTTT.

The rearrangement uses TRBV15 and TRBJ1-2, with TRBD1 matching over 7 bases. CDR1 and CDR2 from the germline V gene are LNHNV and YYDKDF (reference sequence). Germline trimming cut 5 bases from V and 6 bases from J; bases unmatched to any gene: 24. This CDR3 is built from 19 residues. The CDR3 loop is CATSGSGTALRMTKDGYTF. DNA of the CDR3: TGTGCCACCAGCGGCTCCGGGACAGCTCTCCGCATGACGAAAGATGGCTACACCTTC. Complete variable domain (other parts from reference TRBV15 and TRBJ1-2): DAMVIQNPRYQVTQFGKPVTLSCSQTLNHNVMYWYQQKSSQAPKLLFHYYDKDFNNEADTPDNFQSRRPNTSFCFLDIRSPGLGDTAMYLCATSGSGTALRMTKDGYTFGSGTRLTVV.

The chain employs TRBV27 and TRBJ2-5; maybe TRBD2 (6 bases). V shed 4 bases and J shed 1 base, with 13 bases lying between them. This CDR3 is 15 amino acids long. Germline-derived CDR1 and CDR2 are MNHEY and SMNVEV (reference sequence). The CDR3 spells CASSSEGEAQETQYF. For the CDR3, the DNA is TGTGCCAGCAGTTCGGAGGGAGAAGCCCAAGAGACCCAGTACTTC.